This TCR beta chain was captured by sequencing in a study of blood T cell repertoires in COVID-19. Study-level background: Donors in the United States, Italy and Spain gave samples during acute or convalescent COVID-19. PBMCs, B-cell-depleted T cells, or T cells provided the cDNA or gDNA that made up the material.

Methods used by the authors: Amplified reference gene primers provided the basis for estimating nucleated cell counts. The method was immunoSEQ multiplex PCR; TCRdb's version includes in-frame clones alone and lacks a portion of them. V and J calls plus clone size are reproduced from that table; the DNA served to infer D and trimming. The sample includes 63,000 or so clones, approximately 82% of them seen just once. The CDR3 covers 14 residues. In germline, CDR1 is MDHEN, CDR2 SYDVKM. The TCR comes from a man older than 75 with active COVID-19. Sequenced: peripheral blood. The chain carries TRBV28 and TRBJ1-4, with 10 bases lining up with TRBD1. CDR3 sequence reads: CATSGDRGLLKLFF. CDR3 nucleotide sequence: TGTGCTACTTCCGGGGACAGGGGTTTATTGAAACTGTTTTTT. The full variable domain, rest sourced from reference TRBV28 and TRBJ1-4, is DVKVTQSSRYLVKRTGEKVFLECVQDMDHENMFWYRQDPGLGLRLIYFSYDVKMKEKGDIPEGYSVSREKKERFSLILESASTNQTSMYLCATSGDRGLLKLFFGSGTQLSVL.